This TCR beta chain was identified during a study of response to subunit inactivated influenza vaccine (dated by TCRdb to the late 2010s). General notes on the study: The study used deep quantitative T cell receptor repertoire profiling to track responses to a trivalent subunit inactivated influenza vaccine. General study outcomes and caveats: According to the authors, only a limited number of new T cells may be recruited by each seasonal influenza vaccination.

In its sample, this clonotype was seen a few times. The clone's antigen remains unknown. No much larger clonotype is one base removed from it; base qualities were not supplied. The library was generated by RT-PCR. TCRdb names Illumina HiSeq 2500 as the instrument used. TCRdb trimmed public reads at Q25 via fastp, called clones via MiXCR and kept in-frame beta chains. Every distinct CDR3 protein forms one entry, paired with its most common genes and DNA. The sample contains a few hundred thousand distinct CDR3 sequences, 13% to 15% of them found a single time. Of the sample, 11% falls within the top ten clones. The receptor comes from a man in his fifties who received an inactivated influenza vaccine. Donor details come from another sample of the same person, matched by shared clones. The sequencing here drew on PBMCs from blood, taken approximately 12 days after vaccination.

The CDR3 amino acid sequence is: CASSPTGGANVLTF. The sequenced DNA: TGTGCCAGCAGCCCTACGGGGGGGGCCAACGTCCTGACTTTC. The chain was built from TRBV6-2 or TRBV6-3 and TRBJ2-6, and the D gene may be TRBD2, 5 bases matching. CDR1 and CDR2 are read off the germline V gene as MNHEY and SVGEGT. V loses 6 bases, J loses 4 bases, and the germline ends lie 10 bases apart. The CDR3 goes from the cysteine to the phenylalanine over 14 residues. The only DNA kept is the CDR3, 42 bases in frame from the first base.